A selection of T cell receptor beta chains follows, all from one sample in a study of cytomegalovirus exposure and HLA in healthy donors. Sequencing used immunoSEQ multiplex PCR; TCRdb keeps in-frame clones, though not all of them. Found here are more than 120,000 clones, approximately 78% of them singletons; the top ten hold roughly 5.6%. Sequencing was performed on PBMCs. These receptors all come from a woman in her forties in good health and CMV-seropositive. CDR3s include the opening cysteine and the closing phenylalanine or tryptophan. Each record gives: J gene, clone size, D gene, V gene, CDR3 DNA, CDR3 protein. D genes are given only for firm matches. Clone sizes are given selectively: once, few, many, or a class where the clone is expanded.

>TRBJ1-2|few|.|TRBV6-5
TGTGCCAGCACCTCCGGGGGGGGATATGGCTACACCTTC
CASTSGGGYGYTF
>TRBJ2-7|.|TRBD1|TRBV27
TGTGCCAGCAGTTACGCCGGGACAGGGGTGGGGGAGCAGTACTTC
CASSYAGTGVGEQYF
>TRBJ2-2|.|.|TRBV7-2
TGCGCCAGCAGCTTAGGGCTAGGGAACACCGGGGAGCTGTTTTTT
CASSLGLGNTGELFF
>TRBJ1-2|.|TRBD1|TRBV7-9
TGTGCCAGCATCCGGACAGGGGGGAACTACGGCTACACCTTC
CASIRTGGNYGYTF
>TRBJ1-4|.|TRBD1|TRBV5-1
TGCGCCAGCAGCGATTCCGGGACAGTTAATGAAAAACTGTTTTTT
CASSDSGTVNEKLFF
>TRBJ1-2|.|.|TRBV7-9
TGTGCCAGCAGCTTAGCCGGGACATCTGGCTACACCTTC
CASSLAGTSGYTF
>TRBJ1-2|once|.|TRBV29-1
TGCAGCGCCGTCAGGGCTACCTATGGCTACACCTTC
CSAVRATYGYTF
>TRBJ2-3|.|.|TRBV9
TGTGCCAGCAGCGTAGTCGGGAACTCAGATACGCAGTATTTT
CASSVVGNSDTQYF
>TRBJ2-2|.|.|TRBV11-3
TGTGCCAGCAGCTTAGACGGGATCCCCGGGGAGCTGTTTTTT
CASSLDGIPGELFF
>TRBJ1-6|.|.|TRBV7-9
TGTGCCAGCAGCTTTGGGAGCTCCTATAATTCACCCCTCCACTTT
CASSFGSSYNSPLHF
>TRBJ1-2|.|.|TRBV19
TGTGCCAGTAGTATAAGCAGGGATGGCTACACCTTC
CASSISRDGYTF
>TRBJ2-4|.|.|TRBV6-7
TGTGCCAGCAGCCCACCACCTGGAGACATTCAGTACTTC
CASSPPPGDIQYF
>TRBJ1-5|.|.|TRBV28
TGTGCCAGCAGTGTCCCAGGGATCTCCCAGCCCCAGCATTTT
CASSVPGISQPQHF
>TRBJ2-3|.|.|TRBV5-4
TGTGCCAGCTCACTTGCGGGGGCCCAAAGCGATACGCAGTATTTT
CASSLAGAQSDTQYF
>TRBJ2-2|.|TRBD2|TRBV5-1
TGCGCCAGCAGCTTGACTCTAGCGGGAGGGCCCCCCGGGGAGCTGTTTTTT
CASSLTLAGGPPGELFF
>TRBJ2-7|.|.|TRBV6-5
TGTGCCACCCGAGGGAGTGGAGAGAGCTCCTACGAGCAGTACTTC
CATRGSGESSYEQYF
>TRBJ2-7|.|.|TRBV5-4
TGTGCCAGCAGCCCGGGGACTTTAAGCTCCTACGAGCAGTACTTC
CASSPGTLSSYEQYF
>TRBJ2-2|.|TRBD2|TRBV2
TGTGCCAGCCGGACTAGCGGGAGGGGGCCCGGGGAGCTGTTTTTT
CASRTSGRGPGELFF
>TRBJ2-1|.|TRBD2|TRBV6-5
TGTGCCAGCAGTTACTCCGGGGTAGCGGGCTACAATGAGCAGTTCTTC
CASSYSGVAGYNEQFF
>TRBJ2-5|.|TRBD2|TRBV6-5
TGTGCCAGCACCATAGCGGGAGCAGGGGAAGAGACCCAGTACTTC
CASTIAGAGEETQYF
>TRBJ2-5|.|.|TRBV5-1
TGCGCCAGCAGCTTCCCGGAAGAGACCCAGTACTTC
CASSFPEETQYF
>TRBJ1-2|.|.|TRBV7-5
TGTGCCAGAAGCTCGCGGACAGGAGATGGCTACACCTTC
CARSSRTGDGYTF
>TRBJ1-1|.|.|TRBV5-1
TGCGCCAGCAGCCAGAACAGGGACGGCACTGAAGCTTTCTTT
CASSQNRDGTEAFF
>TRBJ1-5|once|.|TRBV27
TGTGCCAGCAGTTTAAGAGGTAATCAGCCCCAGCATTTT
CASSLRGNQPQHF
>TRBJ2-2|.|.|TRBV11-2
TGTGCCAGCAGGATTCCGGGAACACCTGTTATTACCGGGGAGCTGTTTTTT
CASRIPGTPVITGELFF
>TRBJ2-1|.|TRBD2|TRBV4-1
TGCGCCAGCAGCCAAGACCCGGGACTAGCGCCGAACAATGAGCAGTTCTTC
CASSQDPGLAPNNEQFF
>TRBJ2-3|.|TRBD2|TRBV7-9
TGTGCCAGCAGCTTAGGTATATCAGCGGGGACCCTCACAGATACGCAGTATTTT
CASSLGISAGTLTDTQYF
>TRBJ2-3|.|TRBD2|TRBV28
TGTGCCAGCAGTCGCGCTAGCGGGAGTACAGATACGCAGTATTTT
CASSRASGSTDTQYF
>TRBJ1-2|.|.|TRBV5-1
TGCGCCAGCAGCTTGGCTGGACAGACTGGGGGCTACACCTTC
CASSLAGQTGGYTF
>TRBJ2-1|.|.|TRBV7-8
TGTGCCAGCAGCTTATTGGCCAGATACAATGAGCAGTTCTTC
CASSLLARYNEQFF
>TRBJ1-1|.|.|TRBV21-1
TGTGCCAGCAGCAAAGCCCGAGCCCCGAACACTGAAGCTTTCTTT
CASSKARAPNTEAFF
>TRBJ1-6|.|TRBD1|TRBV28
TGTGCCAGCAGTTTAGTCAGGGGGACCAATTCACCCCTCCACTTT
CASSLVRGTNSPLHF
>TRBJ1-5|.|.|TRBV25-1
TGTGCCAGCAGTGGCGAGACAGGAAATCAGCCCCAGCATTTT
CASSGETGNQPQHF
>TRBJ1-5|.|TRBD1|TRBV6-5
TGTGCCAGCAGTACCGGACAGGGGGCAGGTCAGCCCCAGCATTTT
CASSTGQGAGQPQHF
>TRBJ2-1|.|TRBD2|TRBV2
TGTGCCAGCAGTGAAGCGCCGCGGGAGCCTTACAATGAGCAGTTCTTC
CASSEAPREPYNEQFF
>TRBJ2-3|.|.|TRBV2
TGTGCCAGCGCCTGGAGGAGCGAAAGCACAGATACGCAGTATTTT
CASAWRSESTDTQYF
>TRBJ1-4|.|.|TRBV7-9
TGTGCCAGCAGCTTAGGGTCAGCAACTAATGAAAAACTGTTTTTT
CASSLGSATNEKLFF
>TRBJ2-1|.|TRBD2|TRBV25-1
TGTGCCAGCAAAGAGGCGGGAGGGTCCAATGAGCAGTTCTTC
CASKEAGGSNEQFF
>TRBJ2-5|.|.|TRBV27
TGTGCCAGCAGTTTCAGGCGGGGCGAGACCCAGTACTTC
CASSFRRGETQYF
>TRBJ1-2|once|TRBD1|TRBV10-1
TGCGCCACCATGGGGACAGTCAGGCCGGGTAGAGGCTATGGCTACACCTTC
CATMGTVRPGRGYGYTF
>TRBJ1-4|.|.|TRBV28
TGTGCCAGCAGCCTACCGACAGGCCGCGGTAATGAAAAACTGTTTTTT
CASSLPTGRGNEKLFF
>TRBJ2-2|.|TRBD2|TRBV6-4
TGTGCCAGCGCGGGAGAAGAATTCGGGGAGCTGTTTTTT
CASAGEEFGELFF
>TRBJ2-3|few|TRBD2|TRBV28
TGTGCCAGCAGTTCCGGACTAGCGGGAGGGATAACGCAGTATTTT
CASSSGLAGGITQYF
>TRBJ1-5|.|TRBD1|TRBV5-5
TGTGCCAGCAGCTTAGAGGGACAGGGTGATCAGCCCCAGCATTTT
CASSLEGQGDQPQHF
>TRBJ1-2|.|.|TRBV5-5
TGTGCCAGCAGCATAGATCTTGAGGCCTATGGCTACACCTTC
CASSIDLEAYGYTF
>TRBJ2-2|.|.|TRBV18
TGTGCCAGCTCACTGACCCTGGAGGGCCGGGAGCTGTTTTTT
CASSLTLEGRELFF
>TRBJ2-1|.|TRBD2|TRBV5-1
TGCGCCAGCAGCCGGGTCCCACGGCGGGAGGGCCAGCGGTTCTTC
CASSRVPRREGQRFF
>TRBJ2-1|.|.|TRBV5-1
TGCGCCAGCAGCTTCGACCTAGCCTCTGGTGAGCAGTTCTTC
CASSFDLASGEQFF
>TRBJ1-4|.|TRBD1|TRBV6-6
TGTGCCAGCAGTTACCCAAGACAGGGGGGTGAAAAACTGTTTTTT
CASSYPRQGGEKLFF
>TRBJ1-1|.|.|TRBV10-3
TGTGCCATCAGTGAGGCCCCCGGGGGAGGCACTGAAGCTTTCTTT
CAISEAPGGGTEAFF
>TRBJ1-4|.|TRBD1|TRBV20-1
TGCAGTGCCAGTCGGACAGGGATTTTTTTT
CSASRTGIFF